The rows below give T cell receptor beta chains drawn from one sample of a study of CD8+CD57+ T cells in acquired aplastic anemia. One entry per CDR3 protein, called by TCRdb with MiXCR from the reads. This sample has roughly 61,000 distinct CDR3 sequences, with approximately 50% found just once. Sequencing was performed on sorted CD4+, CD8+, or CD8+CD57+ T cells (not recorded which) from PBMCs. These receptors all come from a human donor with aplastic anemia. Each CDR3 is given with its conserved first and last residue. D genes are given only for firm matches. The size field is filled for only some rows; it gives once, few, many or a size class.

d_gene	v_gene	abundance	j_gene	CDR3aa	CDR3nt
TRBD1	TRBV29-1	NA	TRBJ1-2	CSTNRGLTNYGYTF	TGCAGCACAAACAGGGGGCTTACTAACTATGGCTACACCTTC
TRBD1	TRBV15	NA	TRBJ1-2	CATSYGTGGLDGYTF	TGTGCCACCAGCTATGGGACAGGGGGACTAGACGGCTACACCTTC
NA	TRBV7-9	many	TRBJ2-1	CASSSQDSVSYNEQFF	TGTGCCAGCAGCTCCCAGGACTCTGTCTCCTACAATGAGCAGTTCTTC
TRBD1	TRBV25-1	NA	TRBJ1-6	CASSGDRGLYNSPLHF	TGTGCCAGCAGTGGGGACAGGGGGCTGTATAATTCACCCCTCCACTTT
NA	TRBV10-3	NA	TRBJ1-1	CAISEGGATEAFF	TGTGCCATCAGTGAGGGCGGGGCCACTGAAGCTTTCTTT
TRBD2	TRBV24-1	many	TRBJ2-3	CATSEGILAPYTDTQYF	TGTGCCACCAGTGAGGGGATACTAGCGCCATACACAGATACGCAGTATTTT
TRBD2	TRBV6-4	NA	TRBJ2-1	CASSDDSGGRNNEQFF	TGTGCCAGCAGTGACGACAGCGGGGGGCGCAACAATGAGCAGTTCTTC
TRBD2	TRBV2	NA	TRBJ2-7	CDSSEKRGREYF	TGTGACAGCAGTGAGAAACGGGGGAGGGAGTACTTC
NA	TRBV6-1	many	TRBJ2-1	CASSPTRDYHSSYNEQFF	TGTGCCAGCAGTCCCACCCGAGACTACCATAGCTCCTACAATGAGCAGTTCTTC
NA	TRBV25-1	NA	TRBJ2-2	CASSERLRRELFF	TGTGCCAGCAGTGAACGGTTACGACGGGAGCTGTTTTTT
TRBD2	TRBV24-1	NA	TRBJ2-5	CATSDAASGAQETQYF	TGTGCCACCAGTGATGCTGCTAGCGGGGCACAAGAGACCCAGTACTTC
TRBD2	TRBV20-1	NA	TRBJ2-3	CSARRSGGVTDTQYF	TGCAGTGCTCGAAGAAGCGGGGGCGTCACAGATACGCAGTATTTT
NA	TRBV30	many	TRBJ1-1	CASPGLGTEAFF	TGTGCCTCCCCGGGGTTAGGCACTGAAGCTTTCTTT
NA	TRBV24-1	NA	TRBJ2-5	CATSESSGTGQETQYF	TGTGCCACCAGTGAGTCCTCCGGGACGGGACAAGAGACCCAGTACTTC
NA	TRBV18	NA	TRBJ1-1	CASSSQGREAFF	TGTGCCAGCTCATCACAGGGTAGAGAAGCTTTCTTT
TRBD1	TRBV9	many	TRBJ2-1	CASSVGGQGSYNEQFF	TGTGCCAGCAGCGTAGGGGGACAGGGCTCCTACAATGAGCAGTTCTTC